The clone carrying this T cell receptor beta chain showed up many times. The target antigen is unknown. These data originate in a study of T cell repertoires in cytomegalovirus infection. Background on the study: From public TCR beta signatures came an indication of both CMV infection and matching HLA type. Study results and limitations: Dominating the ex vivo response were TCR beta clonotypes that were CMV-specific and HLA-C-restricted. Of the TCR beta families, the public ones yielded a cumulative frequency that identified carriers of CMV plus the relevant HLA.

TCRdb passed the reads through MiXCR, listing each CDR3 protein once. The table records about 360,000 distinct CDR3 sequences, 15% to 20% of them present only once. The CDR3 covers 15 residues. The germline V gene has CDR1 MNHEY and CDR2 SMNVEV (reference sequence). Trimming removed 5 bases at V and 3 bases at J, with 17 bases between. The chain employs TRBV27 and TRBJ2-7; D unresolved. The sample consisted of PBMCs. This receptor was identified in a human donor in good health (CMV status not recorded). Some clones in this sample may be carry-over from other donors' samples. The chain's CDR3 is CASSPSPLRFYEQYF. The CDR3 DNA sequence: TGTGCCAGCAGTCCCTCTCCCCTGCGGTTCTACGAGCAGTACTTC.